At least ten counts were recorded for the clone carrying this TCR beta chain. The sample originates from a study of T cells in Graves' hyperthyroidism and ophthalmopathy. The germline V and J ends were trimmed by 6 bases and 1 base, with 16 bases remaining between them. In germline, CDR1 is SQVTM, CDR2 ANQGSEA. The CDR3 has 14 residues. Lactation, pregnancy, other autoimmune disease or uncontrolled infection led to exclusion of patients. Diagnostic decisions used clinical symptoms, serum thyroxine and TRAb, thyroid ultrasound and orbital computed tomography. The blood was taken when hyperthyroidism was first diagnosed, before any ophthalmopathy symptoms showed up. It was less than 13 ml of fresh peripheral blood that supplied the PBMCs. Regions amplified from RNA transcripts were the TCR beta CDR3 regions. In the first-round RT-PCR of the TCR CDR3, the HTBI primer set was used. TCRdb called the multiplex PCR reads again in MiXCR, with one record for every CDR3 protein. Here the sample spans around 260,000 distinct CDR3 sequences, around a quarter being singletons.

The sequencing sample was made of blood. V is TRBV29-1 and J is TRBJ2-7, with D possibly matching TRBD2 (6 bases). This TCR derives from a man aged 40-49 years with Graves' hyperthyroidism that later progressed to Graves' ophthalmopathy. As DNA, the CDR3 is TGCAGCGTCGGAGGGGACGTGCGGTCCTACGAGCAGTACTTC. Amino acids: CSVGGDVRSYEQYF.